Given below is one T cell receptor (beta chain) in context. With random hexamers, reverse transcription was performed on roughly 0.45 to 1 ug of RNA. Amplification of the TCR beta CDR3 was carried out by immunoSEQ multiplex PCR, which spanned a total of 54 Vbeta and 13 Jbeta segments. TCRdb reprocessed the immunoSEQ multiplex PCR reads via MiXCR and lists one record per CDR3 protein. The repertoire holds approximately 200,000 distinct CDR3 sequences, with approximately 90% as singletons. The data were taken from a study of CD8 T cells in Susac syndrome. Sequencing of TCR beta was carried out in blood CD8+ and CD4+ T cells. Treatment-naive patients with stable or active relapsing-remitting disease were the multiple sclerosis controls. Negative isolation yielded CD8+ and CD4+ T cells; FACS enriched TEMRA cells. Material for sequencing was CD8+ T cells from PBMCs. This receptor was taken from a human donor with multiple sclerosis.

The CDR3 loop reads CASSEEAAGNQPQHF. The CDR3 coding sequence is TGTGCCAGCAGTGAAGAGGCGGCCGGCAATCAGCCCCAGCATTTT. This chain joins TRBV6-1 and TRBJ1-5; unclear D gene. CDR3 length: 15 residues. V lost 1 base and J 2 bases, leaving 9 bases between the germline ends. Germline V lookup: CDR1 MNHNS, CDR2 SASEGT.